One sample yielded the 10 T cell receptor beta chains listed below, sequenced in a study of a mutant IDH1 vaccine in newly diagnosed glioma (dated by TCRdb to about 2021). The antigens of these receptors remain unknown. This sample's time point label indicates: week 47, end of study. Each vaccine dose was 300 ug of a 20-mer mutant IDH1 peptide in Montanide, given subcutaneously with topical imiquimod. The library was generated by the immunoSEQ multiplex PCR assay. What TCRdb holds here is the immuneACCESS table cut down to in-frame rearrangements. Part of the clones is not present; checked against another copy, under half of the missing clones reflect an unresolved V gene, and the others are unexplained. For this sample there are 60,000 to 70,000 clones; around four fifths appear just once. Around 4.1% of the sample comes from the top ten. The source material was PBMCs, sampled from a glioma patient whose treatment included an IDH1 peptide vaccine. These receptors all stem from a man aged 25-45 years with glioma.

This rearrangement joins TRBV11-2 to TRBJ2-7; D gene uncertain. This CDR3 has 14 residues. Trimming took 4 bases from V and 3 from J, leaving 13 bases between them. Germline-derived CDR1 and CDR2 are SGHAT and FQNNGV. CDR3 sequence (DNA): TGTGCCAGCAGCTCAACTCCTGAGGTCTACGAGCAGTACTTC. Its translation: CASSSTPEVYEQYF.

V and J are TRBV6-5 and TRBJ2-1; D is possibly TRBD1 (6 bases). Germline V gene lookup returns CDR1 MNHEY and CDR2 SVGAGI. This CDR3 has 15 amino acids. Trimming pared 6 bases from V and 3 bases from J, leaving 15 bases between. This CDR3 is CASSAGTSFYNEQFF. In nucleotides, the CDR3 is TGTGCCAGCAGCGCCGGGACAAGCTTCTACAATGAGCAGTTCTTC.

J is TRBJ1-1 and V is TRBV4-1; D not resolved. The V and J ends lost 5 bases and 0 bases respectively, with 13 bases between them. The CDR3 is 15 amino acids. Germline V gene sequence: CDR1 MGHRA, CDR2 YSYEKL. The CDR3 nucleotides read TGCGCCAGCAGCTATAGCGATTACATGAACACTGAAGCTTTCTTT. This translates into CASSYSDYMNTEAFF.

This chain joins TRBV2 and TRBJ2-2; a weak D match, TRBD1 (5 bases). Trimming removed 7 bases at V and 1 base at J, with 13 bases between. Germline V gives CDR1 SNHLY, CDR2 FYNNEI. The CDR3 is made up of 15 amino acids. Here the CDR3 reads CASTYLQGNTGELFF. The CDR3 DNA is TGTGCCAGCACCTACCTCCAGGGGAACACCGGGGAGCTGTTTTTT. The full variable domain, completed using reference TRBV2 and TRBJ2-2, is EPEVTQTPSHQVTQMGQEVILRCVPISNHLYFYWYRQILGQKVEFLVSFYNNEISEKSEIFDDQFSVERPDGSNFTLKIRSTKLEDSAMYFCASTYLQGNTGELFFGEGSRLTVL.

J is TRBJ1-6 and V is TRBV5-8; 7 bases match TRBD1. Germline CDR1 is SGHTS and CDR2 is YDEGEE. The CDR3 sequence is 15 residues long. Trimming cost V 3 bases and J 7 bases; bases outside gene matches: 7. This CDR3 is CASSYTTGINSPLHF. CDR3 sequence (DNA): TGTGCCAGCAGCTATACGACAGGGATCAATTCACCCCTCCACTTT.

The gene calls are TRBV19 and TRBJ1-2, with D maybe TRBD1 (6 bases). The CDR3 runs to 13 residues. V shed 3 bases and J shed 8 bases, with 13 bases lying between them. Germline loops: CDR1 LNHDA, CDR2 SQIVND (reference sequence). The CDR3 bases are TGTGCCAGTAGTATTAGGGGGGCAGAGGGCTACACCTTC. It codes for CASSIRGAEGYTF.

The chain joins TRBV10-2 to TRBJ2-2; 11 nucleotides agree with TRBD2. V dropped 9 bases and J dropped 4; count of bases not matched to a gene: 10. Germline loops: CDR1 WSHSY, CDR2 SAAADI. This CDR3 has 16 residues. CDR3 in amino acids: CASLTGTSGTTGELFF. CDR3 bases: TGCGCCAGTCTAACCGGGACTAGCGGTACCACCGGGGAGCTGTTTTTT.

The chain employs TRBV19 and TRBJ1-6; D unclear. Germline lookup yields CDR1 LNHDA and CDR2 SQIVND (reference sequence). This CDR3 comprises 15 residues. V lost 2 bases, J lost 3 bases, and 8 bases lay in between. CDR3 nucleotides: TGTGCCAGTAGTATAAGCAGCATCTATAATTCACCCCTCCACTTT. Residues: CASSISSIYNSPLHF.

This clone has a handful of counts. The genes are TRBV14 and TRBJ1-2; the D is unclear. V was pared by 4 bases and J by 4 bases, with 10 bases between. Germline CDR1 is SGHDN and CDR2 is FVKESK. The CDR3 extends over 13 amino acids. The CDR3 reads CASSPLRGYGYTF. CDR3 sequence (DNA): TGTGCCAGCAGCCCCCTGCGGGGCTATGGCTACACCTTC. The full variable domain, completed using reference TRBV14 and TRBJ1-2, is EAGVTQFPSHSVIEKGQTVTLRCDPISGHDNLYWYRRVMGKEIKFLLHFVKESKQDESGMPNNRFLAERTGGTYSTLKVQPAELEDSGVYFCASSPLRGYGYTFGSGTRLTVV.

The count of this clone is one. This rearrangement joins TRBV29-1 to TRBJ1-2; 9 positions agree with TRBD1. The CDR3 has 14 residues. Germline V lookup: CDR1 SQVTM, CDR2 ANQGSEA. The ends lost 2 bases at V and 4 bases at J; junction bases unmatched: 5. The CDR3 protein is CSVESEGQGYGYTF. The DNA of the CDR3 is TGCAGCGTTGAATCCGAGGGACAGGGCTATGGCTACACCTTC.